This entry lists 18 T cell receptor beta chains sequenced from one sample in a study of shared clonotypes between healthy human individuals. Repertoires were generated with immunoSEQ multiplex PCR, while TCRdb's copy carries only in-frame clones and drops some. Of approximately 1,500,000 clones in the sample, approximately 98% are singletons; the top ten hold 0.4% to 0.55%. Sequenced input: naive CD4+ T cells sorted from blood. As to subset: CD45RA+ positively selected. All receptors come from a man younger than 45 in good health.

The chain joins TRBV29-1 to TRBJ2-1; 15 bases line up with TRBD2. The germline V gene has CDR1 SQVTM and CDR2 ANQGSEA. This CDR3 contains 18 residues. With 1 base clipped from V and 0 bases from J, the junction kept 4 bases outside the gene matches. The CDR3 sequence: CSVEGRTSGRASYNEQFF. CDR3 in DNA: TGCAGCGTTGAAGGGAGGACTAGCGGGAGGGCCTCCTACAATGAGCAGTTCTTC.

The gene calls are TRBV5-1 and TRBJ2-1; TRBD2 matches 7 bases. V was clipped by 0 bases and J by 3 bases; unmatched bases: 6. This CDR3 region has 16 residues. Germline V gene lookup returns CDR1 SGHRS and CDR2 YFSETQ. The DNA for the CDR3 is TGCGCCAGCAGCTTGGAGCGCGGGAGACGCTACAATGAGCAGTTCTTC. The encoded protein is CASSLERGRRYNEQFF.

This chain links TRBV5-6 with TRBJ1-4; 11 bases line up with TRBD1. Germline CDR1 and CDR2: SGHDT and YYEEEE. With 0 bases clipped from V and 2 bases from J, the junction kept 9 bases outside the gene matches. The length of the CDR3 is 19 residues. The CDR3 bases are TGTGCCAGCAGCTTGGACGGGACAGGGGGAATTTTTACTAATGAAAAACTGTTTTTT. Residues: CASSLDGTGGIFTNEKLFF.

The chain uses TRBV30 and TRBJ1-2; 9 bases map to TRBD1. V trimming: 7 bases; J trimming: 5 bases; junction bases outside the gene matches: 8. Germline CDR1 and CDR2: GTSNPN and SVGIG (reference sequence). This CDR3 region has 13 residues. CDR3 bases: TGTGCCTCGGGACAGGGTAGGAGGTATGGCTACACCTTC. The encoded protein is CASGQGRRYGYTF.

This clone was counted a single time. The rearrangement joins TRBV2 to TRBJ2-7, with 7 bases fitting TRBD2. The CDR3 totals 18 residues. With V trimmed by 4 bases and J by 2 bases, 17 bases remained unmatched. The germline V gene encodes CDR1 SNHLY and CDR2 FYNNEI. DNA for the CDR3: TGTGCCAGCAGTGTTCCCGCCGTATGGAGCGGGGAAACCTACGAGCAGTACTTC. It is translated as CASSVPAVWSGETYEQYF.

The chain joins TRBV5-1 to TRBJ2-5; 10 nucleotides match TRBD1. J was trimmed by 4 bases and V by 4 bases; bases with no gene match: 10. CDR3 size: 16 residues. CDR1 and CDR2 from the germline V gene are SGHRS and YFSETQ. CDR3 coding DNA: TGCGCCAGCAGCCCCCGACAGGGGGCGTTCGGAGAGACCCAGTACTTC. Its protein is CASSPRQGAFGETQYF.

The chain is built from TRBV7-6 and TRBJ2-5; D is undetermined. CDR3 length equals 15 residues. V was trimmed by 1 base and J by 5 bases, leaving 14 bases between them. Germline-derived CDR1 and CDR2 are SGHVS and FNYEAQ. The DNA for the CDR3 is TGTGCCAGCAGCTTAGTTGTGGGCGTGTTGGAGACCCAGTACTTC. Translating it yields CASSLVVGVLETQYF. The full variable domain, completed using reference TRBV7-6 and TRBJ2-5, is GAGVSQSPRYKVTKRGQDVALRCDPISGHVSLYWYRQALGQGPEFLTYFNYEAQQDKSGLPNDRFSAERPEGSISTLTIQRTEQRDSAMYRCASSLVVGVLETQYFGPGTRLLVL.

The table lists this clone with a count of one. J is TRBJ2-1 and V is TRBV9; 9 nucleotides line up with TRBD2. V gave up 0 bases and J gave up 9 bases; unmatched junction bases: 7. The CDR3 is made up of 15 amino acids. Germline lookup yields CDR1 SGDLS and CDR2 YYNGEE. CDR3 coding DNA: TGTGCCAGCAGCGTAGTGAATAGCGGGAGTTCTGAGCAGTTCTTC. It translates to CASSVVNSGSSEQFF.

This chain uses TRBV29-1 with TRBJ1-2, with D perhaps matching TRBD1 (5 bases). Germline loops: CDR1 SQVTM, CDR2 ANQGSEA. The length of the CDR3 is 12 residues. Trimming took 4 bases from V and 12 from J, leaving 18 bases between them. CDR3 sequence reads: CSVGSSSGLDTF. The CDR3 DNA follows: TGCAGCGTTGGGTCGTCGTCAGGGCTGGACACCTTC.

The chain has TRBV5-1 and TRBJ1-1, with D tentatively TRBD1 (6 bases). Germline-derived CDR1 and CDR2 are SGHRS and YFSETQ. The length of the CDR3 is 13 residues. V gave up 4 bases and J gave up 7 bases, with 14 bases separating them. CDR3 coding DNA: TGCGCCAGCAGCCAGGGGCCTGGCAATGAAGCTTTCTTT. This gives the protein CASSQGPGNEAFF.

The J gene is TRBJ2-7, the V gene TRBV11-1; D perhaps matches TRBD1 (6 bases). V was shortened by 3 bases and J by 2 bases, with 20 bases between the two germline ends. The V gene's germline CDR1 is SGHAT and CDR2 FQDESV (reference sequence). The CDR3 has 17 amino acids. This CDR3 reads CASSFSTGRRTTYEQYF. DNA for the CDR3: TGTGCCAGCAGCTTTAGTACAGGGCGCCGAACCACCTACGAGCAGTACTTC.

This chain connects TRBV5-4 to TRBJ1-3; 8 bases fit TRBD1. Germline loops: CDR1 SGHNT, CDR2 YYREEE (reference sequence). Trimming at V came to 0 bases and at J to 2 bases, leaving 1 base not matched to a gene. The CDR3 is made up of 15 amino acids. In DNA form, the CDR3 reads TGTGCCAGCAGCTTGGACAGGGGGGCTGGAAACACCATATATTTT. Translated, it gives CASSLDRGAGNTIYF. Supplemented by reference TRBV5-4 and TRBJ1-3, the full variable domain reads ETGVTQSPTHLIKTRGQQVTLRCSSQSGHNTVSWYQQALGQGPQFIFQYYREEENGRGNFPPRFSGLQFPNYSSELNVNALELDDSALYLCASSLDRGAGNTIYFGEGSWLTVV.

This clone was seen only once. This chain connects TRBV7-3 to TRBJ2-1, with 7 bases lining up with TRBD2. V shed 5 bases, J shed 4 bases, and the junction held 11 bases outside the gene matches. Germline V lookup: CDR1 SGHTA, CDR2 FQGTGA. This CDR3 spans 16 amino acids. CDR3 coding DNA: TGTGCCAGCAGCCCGCACCTGGGCGGGGGTTACAATGAGCAGTTCTTC. It is translated as CASSPHLGGGYNEQFF.

About this clone: In the same sample, other DNA sequences code for this CDR3. The chain is built from TRBV5-1 and TRBJ2-2, with D perhaps assigned TRBD1 or TRBD2 (6 bases each). This CDR3 has 14 amino acids. Per germline, CDR1 SGHRS and CDR2 YFSETQ. The ends were cut back, 4 bases at V and 4 bases at J, with 11 bases in the middle. CDR3 sequence (DNA): TGCGCCAGCAGCCCGGAGGGGGTCACCGGGGAGCTGTTTTTT. It is translated as CASSPEGVTGELFF.

This chain joins TRBV5-5 and TRBJ1-5; D not resolved. Looked up from germline, CDR1 is SGHKS and CDR2 is YYEKEE (reference sequence). The CDR3 is 15 residues long. The germline V and J ends were trimmed by 2 bases and 0 bases, with 9 bases remaining between them. CDR3 coding DNA: TGTGCCAGCAGCTTCAGCCTTTCTAGCAATCAGCCCCAGCATTTT. This codes for CASSFSLSSNQPQHF.

Points on this clone: Other nucleotide sequences in the sample specify the same CDR3. V usage is TRBV5-1 and J usage is TRBJ1-2, with D possibly being TRBD1 (6 bases). Trimming pared 0 bases from V and 2 bases from J, leaving 8 bases between. The CDR3 totals 14 residues. From germline, CDR1 is SGHRS and CDR2 YFSETQ. The chain's CDR3 is CASSLGQGNYGYTF. Written as DNA, the CDR3 is TGCGCCAGCAGCTTGGGGCAGGGGAACTATGGCTACACCTTC.

This chain connects TRBV5-1 to TRBJ1-2; D not certain. The CDR3 contains 12 residues. CDR1 and CDR2 (germline): SGHRS, YFSETQ. The V gene lost 4 bases and the J gene lost 8 bases, with 12 bases spanning the gap. The CDR3 nucleotides are TGCGCCAGCAGCCAACTGGAGGAAGGCTACACCTTC. Translating it yields CASSQLEEGYTF.

A remark on this clone: This CDR3 is also generated by other DNA sequences in the sample. V gene TRBV7-3 combines with J gene TRBJ1-1, with a tentative D call TRBD1 (6 bases). CDR1 and CDR2 (germline): SGHTA, FQGTGA. The CDR3 has 13 residues. Trimming removed 2 bases from V and 4 bases from J, with 8 bases in between. The CDR3 loop is CASSLGGATEAFF. The CDR3 DNA is TGTGCCAGCAGCTTAGGGGGGGCCACTGAAGCTTTCTTT.